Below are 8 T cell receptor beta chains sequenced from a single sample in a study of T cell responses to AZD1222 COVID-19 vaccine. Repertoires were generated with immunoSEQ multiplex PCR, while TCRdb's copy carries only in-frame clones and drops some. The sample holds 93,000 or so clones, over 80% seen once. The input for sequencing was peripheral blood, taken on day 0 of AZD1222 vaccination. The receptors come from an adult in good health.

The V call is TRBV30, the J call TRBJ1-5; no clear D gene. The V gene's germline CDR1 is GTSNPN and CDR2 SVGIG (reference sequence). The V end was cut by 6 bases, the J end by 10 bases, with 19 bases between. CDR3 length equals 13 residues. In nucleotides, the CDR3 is TGTGCCTGCGCCCCGGGAGGTTTTGGACCCCAGCATTTT. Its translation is CACAPGGFGPQHF.

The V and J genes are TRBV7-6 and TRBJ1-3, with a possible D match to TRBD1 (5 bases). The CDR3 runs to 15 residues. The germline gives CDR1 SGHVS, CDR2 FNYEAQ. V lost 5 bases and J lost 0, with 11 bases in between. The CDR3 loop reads CASSPMDISGNTIYF. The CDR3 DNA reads TGTGCCAGCAGCCCCATGGACATCTCTGGAAACACCATATATTTT. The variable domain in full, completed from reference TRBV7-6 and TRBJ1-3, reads GAGVSQSPRYKVTKRGQDVALRCDPISGHVSLYWYRQALGQGPEFLTYFNYEAQQDKSGLPNDRFSAERPEGSISTLTIQRTEQRDSAMYRCASSPMDISGNTIYFGEGSWLTVV.

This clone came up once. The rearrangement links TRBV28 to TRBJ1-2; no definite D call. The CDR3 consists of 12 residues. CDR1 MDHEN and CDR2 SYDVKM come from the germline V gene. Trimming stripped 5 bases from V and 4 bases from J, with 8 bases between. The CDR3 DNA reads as TGTGCCAGCAGTCCCCGCGCCTATGGCTACACCTTC. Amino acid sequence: CASSPRAYGYTF.

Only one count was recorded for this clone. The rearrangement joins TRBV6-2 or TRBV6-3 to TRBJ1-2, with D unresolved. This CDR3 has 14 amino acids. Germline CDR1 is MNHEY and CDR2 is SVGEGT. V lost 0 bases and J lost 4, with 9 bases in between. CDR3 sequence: CASSYSGPAYGYTF. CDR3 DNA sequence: TGTGCCAGCAGTTACTCAGGGCCGGCCTATGGCTACACCTTC.

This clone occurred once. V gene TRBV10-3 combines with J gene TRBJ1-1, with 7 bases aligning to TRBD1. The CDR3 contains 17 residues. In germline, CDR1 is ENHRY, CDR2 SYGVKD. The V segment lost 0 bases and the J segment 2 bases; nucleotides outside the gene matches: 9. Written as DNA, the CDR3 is TGTGCCATCAGTGAGTCGAAGACAGGGCTTCTTAACACTGAAGCTTTCTTT. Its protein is CAISESKTGLLNTEAFF.

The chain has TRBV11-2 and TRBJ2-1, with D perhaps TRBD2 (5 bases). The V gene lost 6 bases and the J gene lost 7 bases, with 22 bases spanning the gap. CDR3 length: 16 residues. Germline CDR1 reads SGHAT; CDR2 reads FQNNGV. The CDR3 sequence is CASRFLRGRTWNEQFF. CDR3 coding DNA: TGTGCCAGCAGATTCCTCCGGGGAAGGACTTGGAATGAGCAGTTCTTC.

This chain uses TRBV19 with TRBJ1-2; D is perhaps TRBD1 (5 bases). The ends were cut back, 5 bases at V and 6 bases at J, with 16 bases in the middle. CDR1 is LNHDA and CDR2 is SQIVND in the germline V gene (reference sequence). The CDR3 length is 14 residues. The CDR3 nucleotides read TGTGCCAGTAGTCCTCGGGGCGGCCTCAATGGCTACACCTTC. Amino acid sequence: CASSPRGGLNGYTF.

CDR3 sequence (DNA): TGTGCCAGCAGCTTAGGTTCATCAGGGTCGGTCAAAAACATTCAGTACTTC. Translation gives CASSLGSSGSVKNIQYF. The J gene is TRBJ2-4, the V gene TRBV7-6; maybe TRBD1 (5 bases). The CDR3 has 17 amino acids. Germline CDR1 reads SGHVS; CDR2 reads FNYEAQ. Trimming removed 1 base at V and 3 bases at J, with 16 bases between.